The 21 T cell receptor beta chains below all came from one sample that was sequenced in a study of T-cell memory formation after mild COVID-19. One entry per CDR3 protein results from TCRdb running MiXCR on the 5' RACE reads. The profile shows around 130,000 distinct CDR3 sequences, about a sixth of them singletons. The sequenced material came from PBMCs or a T cell subset sorted from them (not recorded which). The receptors derive from a man between 18 and 29 years old who had mild COVID-19 (a few samples of this study predate the infection). Cell type and time point are not known.

The chain employs TRBV10-3 and TRBJ2-2, with D maybe TRBD1 (6 bases). Trimming removed 7 bases at V and 2 bases at J, with 17 bases between. This CDR3 contains 16 residues. Germline assignment: CDR1 ENHRY and CDR2 SYGVKD. The CDR3 nucleotides read TGTGCCATCATGGATCTCCTACAGGGAAACACCGGGGAGCTGTTTTTT. It specifies CAIMDLLQGNTGELFF.

This chain connects TRBV7-9 to TRBJ2-5; 9 bases are shared with TRBD2. The V and J ends lost 7 bases and 4 bases, in that order; junction bases with no gene match: 37. Germline CDR1 SEHNR, CDR2 FQNEAQ (reference sequence). The CDR3 runs to 24 residues. CDR3 residues: CASTQLRGGLVLGGGAQVGETQYF. For the CDR3, the DNA is TGTGCCAGCACCCAACTAAGAGGTGGTCTAGTACTTGGCGGGGGGGCACAAGTCGGAGAGACCCAGTACTTC. Full variable domain (outside the CDR3, taken from reference TRBV7-9 and TRBJ2-5): DTGVSQNPRHKITKRGQNVTFRCDPISEHNRLYWYRQTLGQGPEFLTYFQNEAQLEKSRLLSDRFSAERPKGSFSTLEIQRTEQGDSAMYLCASTQLRGGLVLGGGAQVGETQYFGPGTRLLVL.

This clonotype was detected only a few times. The V call is TRBV27, the J call TRBJ2-1; 13 bases agree with TRBD2. V lost 5 bases and J lost 8; bases outside the gene matches: 9. The CDR3 loop spans 16 amino acids. Germline lookup yields CDR1 MNHEY and CDR2 SMNVEV (reference sequence). The CDR3 reads CASSTLLAGGPHEQFF. The DNA of the CDR3 is TGTGCCAGCAGTACCCTACTAGCGGGGGGGCCCCATGAGCAGTTCTTC.

The J gene is TRBJ2-1, the V gene TRBV5-1; possibly TRBD2 for D (6 bases). V dropped 6 bases and J dropped 0 bases, with 10 bases sitting between them. The length of the CDR3 is 14 residues. CDR1 and CDR2 from the germline V gene are SGHRS and YFSETQ. The CDR3 coding sequence is TGCGCCAGCACCTCTAGCGCCTCCTACAATGAGCAGTTCTTC. Translation gives CASTSSASYNEQFF.

This clonotype has a count of ten or more. The chain has TRBV5-1 and TRBJ1-4; 8 bases line up with TRBD1. The junction had 2 bases not matched to a gene; V was cut back by 0 bases and J by 7 bases. CDR3 size: 14 residues. Germline loops: CDR1 SGHRS, CDR2 YFSETQ. The CDR3 protein is CASSLGQGSEKLFF. CDR3 in DNA: TGCGCCAGCAGCTTGGGACAGGGGAGTGAAAAACTGTTTTTT.

The chain couples TRBV24-1 to TRBJ2-3, with TRBD2 matching 11 bases. J lost 6 bases, V lost 3 bases, and 7 bases had no gene match. This CDR3 contains 16 residues. Germline CDR1 reads KGHDR; CDR2 reads SFDVKD. The CDR3 nucleotides are TGTGCCACCAGTGATCCCGGGACTAGCGGTGGGGATACGCAGTATTTT. Translated: CATSDPGTSGGDTQYF.

This clonotype has a handful of counts. The chain carries TRBV20-1 and TRBJ2-7, with TRBD2 identical over 8 bases. Germline CDR1 is DFQATT and CDR2 is SNEGSKA (reference sequence). CDR3 length: 15 residues. Trimming at V came to 5 bases and at J to 0 bases, leaving 9 bases not matched to a gene. DNA for the CDR3: TGCAGTGCTGAGAGGCCAGCGGGGGCCTCCTACGAGCAGTACTTC. Amino acids: CSAERPAGASYEQYF.

In this sample, this clonotype turned up many times. This chain connects TRBV7-2 to TRBJ2-3; TRBD1 aligns across 7 bases. Trimming cost V 0 bases and J 9 bases; bases outside gene matches: 9. The CDR3 is made up of 15 amino acids. Germline V lookup: CDR1 SGHTA, CDR2 FQGNSA. For the CDR3, the DNA is TGTGCCAGCAGCTTAGCGCCTCAGGGGGTCAGAACGCAGTATTTT. Its translation is CASSLAPQGVRTQYF.

This clonotype was seen a few times. V gene TRBV6-5 combines with J gene TRBJ1-1, with D possibly being TRBD1 (6 bases). CDR3 length equals 15 residues. V lost 2 bases and J lost 3, with 13 bases in between. The germline V gene encodes CDR1 MNHEY and CDR2 SVGAGI. DNA of the CDR3: TGTGCCAGCAGTTACCAAGGGGGGACCGACACTGAAGCTTTCTTT. It specifies CASSYQGGTDTEAFF.

This clonotype has just a few counts. V usage is TRBV7-9 and J usage is TRBJ2-5; 7 bases align to TRBD2. Losses at the gene ends were 4 bases for V and 6 bases for J; bases not matched to a gene: 8. Germline-derived CDR1 and CDR2 are SEHNR and FQNEAQ (reference sequence). The CDR3 runs 14 residues. CDR3 sequence: CASSSPGGKKTQYF. In nucleotides, the CDR3 is TGTGCCAGCAGCTCCCCGGGGGGTAAGAAGACCCAGTACTTC.

The rearrangement uses TRBV4-2 and TRBJ2-7; a possible D gene is TRBD2 (7 bases). CDR3 length: 17 amino acids. Germline CDR1 reads LGHNA; CDR2 reads YNFKEQ. V gave up 0 bases and J gave up 3 bases, with 18 bases separating them. CDR3 bases: TGTGCCAGCAGCCAAGATCACCCGGGGGGCTGGTTCTACGAGCAGTACTTC. Translated: CASSQDHPGGWFYEQYF.

V and J are TRBV6-1 and TRBJ1-1; maybe TRBD1 (5 bases). V was shortened by 6 bases and J by 7 bases, with 12 bases between the two germline ends. The CDR3 is made up of 12 amino acids. Germline V CDR1 and CDR2: MNHNS, SASEGT. The DNA of the CDR3 is TGTGCCAGCAGCTTCCTGGGGGGTGAAGCTTTCTTT. As protein: CASSFLGGEAFF.

This clonotype turned up a few times. The V gene is TRBV4-2, the J gene TRBJ2-1; 8 bases agree with TRBD2. Germline V gene lookup returns CDR1 LGHNA and CDR2 YNFKEQ. Losses at the gene ends were 3 bases for V and 1 base for J; bases not matched to a gene: 5. CDR3 length equals 16 residues. In DNA form, the CDR3 reads TGTGCCAGCAGCCATAGCGGGGAAGGTTCCTACAATGAGCAGTTCTTC. As protein: CASSHSGEGSYNEQFF.

This clonotype occurred many times. The chain links TRBV5-1 to TRBJ2-3; D is possibly TRBD1 (6 bases). Germline V gene sequence: CDR1 SGHRS, CDR2 YFSETQ. This CDR3 has 15 residues. Trimming left V 5 bases short and J 1 base short, with 14 bases between. CDR3 sequence: CASSRSGVGTDTQYF. The CDR3 DNA reads TGCGCCAGCAGTCGCTCAGGGGTCGGCACAGATACGCAGTATTTT.

The chain joins TRBV6-6 to TRBJ1-2, with TRBD1 matching 7 bases. The CDR3 is 15 residues long. Trimming removed 3 bases from V and 6 bases from J; junction bases left unmatched: 10. Germline V gene sequence: CDR1 MNHNY, CDR2 SVGAGI (reference sequence). The CDR3 bases are TGTGCCAGCAGTTATGGACTGACAGGGACGAATGGCTACACCTTC. Encoded protein: CASSYGLTGTNGYTF.

This clonotype was detected a few times. The V gene is TRBV6-2 or TRBV6-3, the J gene TRBJ1-1, with a possible D match to TRBD1 (5 bases). The ends were cut back, 2 bases at V and 1 base at J, with 8 bases in the middle. This CDR3 is 14 amino acids long. The V gene's germline CDR1 is MNHEY and CDR2 SVGEGT. CDR3 DNA: TGTGCCAGCAGTTACGCAGGGACGAACACTGAAGCTTTCTTT. Protein: CASSYAGTNTEAFF.

This chain's CDR3 is CASSFRRDQETQYF. The CDR3 region has the DNA TGTGCCAGCAGCTTCCGGCGTGACCAAGAGACCCAGTACTTC. This chain connects TRBV7-9 to TRBJ2-5; D not certain. CDR3 length: 14 amino acids. CDR1 SEHNR and CDR2 FQNEAQ come from the germline V gene (reference sequence). With 3 bases removed from V and 0 bases from J, the gap between germline ends came to 8 bases. Full variable domain (outside the CDR3, taken from reference TRBV7-9 and TRBJ2-5): DTGVSQNPRHKITKRGQNVTFRCDPISEHNRLYWYRQTLGQGPEFLTYFQNEAQLEKSRLLSDRFSAERPKGSFSTLEIQRTEQGDSAMYLCASSFRRDQETQYFGPGTRLLVL.

The gene calls are TRBV6-2 or TRBV6-3 and TRBJ1-2, with unresolved D. Per germline, CDR1 MNHEY and CDR2 SVGEGT. The V end lost 2 bases, the J end lost 4 bases, and 11 bases lay between the germline ends. The CDR3 runs to 14 residues. The CDR3 DNA reads as TGTGCCAGCAGTTACCGTGGCAGCATCTATGGCTACACCTTC. The encoded protein is CASSYRGSIYGYTF.

This clonotype appeared a few times. The genes are TRBV28 and TRBJ2-5, with 8 bases aligning to TRBD1. J gave up 4 bases and V 7 bases, and 14 bases lay outside the gene matches. Germline V CDR1 and CDR2: MDHEN, SYDVKM. The CDR3 spans 16 residues. CDR3 loop: CASNLRTGYSRETQYF. The DNA for the CDR3 is TGTGCCAGCAACCTACGGACAGGGTATTCGCGAGAGACCCAGTACTTC.

This clonotype was recorded a few times. This may arise from a read error, as a much more abundant clone is one base away. The V and J genes are TRBV5-1 and TRBJ2-3, with 8 bases that match TRBD2. The CDR3 is 16 amino acids. V lost 6 bases and J lost 4; bases outside the gene matches: 13. Germline values: CDR1 SGHRS, CDR2 YFSETQ. This CDR3 is CASNQLRAGGSDTQYF. The CDR3 bases are TGCGCCAGCAACCAGCTGCGGGCGGGGGGTTCAGATACGCAGTATTTT.

This clonotype was counted a few times. The V gene is TRBV7-9, the J gene TRBJ2-3; 9 bases align to TRBD1. Germline values: CDR1 SEHNR, CDR2 FQNEAQ (reference sequence). Losses at the gene ends were 4 bases for V and 3 bases for J; bases not matched to a gene: 5. The CDR3 contains 15 residues. The CDR3 bases are TGTGCCAGCAGCTCCCACAGGGGGCCGACAGATACGCAGTATTTT. Encoded protein: CASSSHRGPTDTQYF.